The rows below give T cell receptor beta chains drawn from one sample of a study of blood T cell repertoires in COVID-19. The assay was immunoSEQ multiplex PCR, and TCRdb's table has in-frame clones only and misses some. The data contain under 300,000 clones, 80% to 90% of them singletons. Material: PBMCs or T cells enriched from blood (not recorded which). All receptors derive from a woman between 35 and 50 years old who had been exposed to COVID-19. Each CDR3 is given with its conserved first and last residue. Fields, in order: D gene, V gene, clone size, J gene, CDR3 DNA, CDR3 protein. A D gene is named only where the DNA matches it firmly. The listing skips clone size in some rows; elsewhere it reads once, few, many or a size class.

D: -; V: TRBV9; size: -; J: TRBJ2-2; DNA: TGTGCCAGCAGCGGCCGGGCCCGCGGGGCCACCGGGGAGCTGTTTTTT; CDR3: CASSGRARGATGELFF
D: TRBD1; V: TRBV7-2; size: -; J: TRBJ1-1; DNA: TGTGCCAGCAGCTTAGGGCGTCCGGGACAGGGTGAAGCTTTCTTT; CDR3: CASSLGRPGQGEAFF
D: TRBD1; V: TRBV6-2/TRBV6-3; size: -; J: TRBJ1-1; DNA: TGTGCCAGCAGTTACGGCGGACAGGCGCAGAGGGCTTTCTTT; CDR3: CASSYGGQAQRAFF
D: TRBD1; V: TRBV28; size: -; J: TRBJ2-5; DNA: TGTGCCAGCCGAAAGGGACAGCAAGAGACCCAGTACTTC; CDR3: CASRKGQQETQYF
D: TRBD1; V: TRBV7-9; size: -; J: TRBJ1-1; DNA: TGTGCCAGCAGCTTACACGACAGGGGCAACACTGAAGCTTTCTTT; CDR3: CASSLHDRGNTEAFF
D: TRBD2; V: TRBV5-1; size: -; J: TRBJ2-2; DNA: TGTGCCAGCAGCTCCCAAGGCGGGAGCACCGGGGAGCTGTTTTTT; CDR3: CASSSQGGSTGELFF
D: TRBD1; V: TRBV7-9; size: -; J: TRBJ1-2; DNA: TGTGCCAGCAGCTTAGCGGTGACAGGGGGATGGTATGGCTACACCTTC; CDR3: CASSLAVTGGWYGYTF
D: TRBD1; V: TRBV7-8; size: once; J: TRBJ1-5; DNA: TGTGCCAGCAGCCAAAAACAGGGGGCGGTCGTCCTTCGATTCGGGTTTCAGCCCCAGCATTTT; CDR3: CASSQKQGAVVLRFGFQPQHF
D: -; V: TRBV5-1; size: -; J: TRBJ1-3; DNA: TGTGCCAGCAGCTTGGCCGGGGGTACGTCTGGAAACACCATATATTTT; CDR3: CASSLAGGTSGNTIYF
D: TRBD2; V: TRBV10-2; size: -; J: TRBJ2-1; DNA: TGCGCCAGCAGTGAGGGAGGCGGGAGTGGAAATGAGCAGTTCTTC; CDR3: CASSEGGGSGNEQFF
D: -; V: TRBV10-1; size: -; J: TRBJ1-6; DNA: TGCGCCAGCAGTCGGGACACAACAAGCTATAATTCACCCCTCCACTTT; CDR3: CASSRDTTSYNSPLHF
D: TRBD2; V: TRBV3-1/TRBV3-2; size: -; J: TRBJ2-7; DNA: TGTGCCAGCAGCGGGACTAGCGGGGGCTACGAGCAGTACTTC; CDR3: CASSGTSGGYEQYF
D: -; V: TRBV9; size: -; J: TRBJ2-1; DNA: TGTGCCAGCCAGAAATACAGCCAGGGTGAGCAGTTCTTC; CDR3: CASQKYSQGEQFF
D: -; V: TRBV2; size: -; J: TRBJ1-6; DNA: TGTGCCAGCAGTGACCAGGGGTTGAATTCACCCCTCCACTTT; CDR3: CASSDQGLNSPLHF
D: TRBD1; V: TRBV15; size: -; J: TRBJ1-2; DNA: TGTGCCACATTAAGGGACCGGGACAGGGATTATGGCTACACCTTC; CDR3: CATLRDRDRDYGYTF
D: TRBD2; V: TRBV25-1; size: -; J: TRBJ2-5; DNA: TGTGCCAGCAGTGAAGTCTCTGGGGGGGGCCAAGAGACCCAGTACTTC; CDR3: CASSEVSGGGQETQYF
D: -; V: TRBV12-5; size: -; J: TRBJ1-1; DNA: TGTGCTAGTGGTTTGGTAACAGGGACCACTGAAGCTTTCTTT; CDR3: CASGLVTGTTEAFF
D: -; V: TRBV18; size: -; J: TRBJ2-3; DNA: TGTGCCAGTGATGAAAGGGGGACAGATACGCAGTATTTT; CDR3: CASDERGTDTQYF
D: -; V: TRBV13; size: -; J: TRBJ2-6; DNA: TGTGCCAGCAGCTTGAGGGACTCTGGGGCCAACGTCCTGACTTTC; CDR3: CASSLRDSGANVLTF
D: TRBD1; V: TRBV5-4; size: -; J: TRBJ2-2; DNA: TGTGCCAGCAGCCCGGGGACAGGGAAAAACACCGGGGAGCTGTTTTTT; CDR3: CASSPGTGKNTGELFF
D: -; V: TRBV4-2; size: once; J: TRBJ2-1; DNA: TGTGCCAGCAGCCAAGATCCCCCCGCTAGCTCCTACAATGAGCAGTTCTTC; CDR3: CASSQDPPASSYNEQFF
D: TRBD1; V: TRBV30; size: -; J: TRBJ2-1; DNA: TGTGCCTGGAGTGCTTTTGACAGGGAGTACAATGAGCAGTTCTTC; CDR3: CAWSAFDREYNEQFF
D: -; V: TRBV18; size: few; J: TRBJ1-2; DNA: TGTGCCAGCTCACCGCGGACAGATGATTATGGCTACACCTTC; CDR3: CASSPRTDDYGYTF
D: TRBD2; V: TRBV5-1; size: -; J: TRBJ2-5; DNA: TGCGCCAGCAGCGAAGCGGGGGGGCCGATTTTGGGAGAGACCCAGTACTTC; CDR3: CASSEAGGPILGETQYF
D: -; V: TRBV4-1; size: once; J: TRBJ2-7; DNA: TGCGCCAGCAGCCAACGGGTAGGTCAGAGCTCCTACGAGCAGTACTTC; CDR3: CASSQRVGQSSYEQYF
D: TRBD2; V: TRBV28; size: -; J: TRBJ2-4; DNA: TGTGCCAGCAGCCCTGGACTAGCGACCAAAAACATTCAGTACTTC; CDR3: CASSPGLATKNIQYF
D: -; V: TRBV6-5; size: once; J: TRBJ2-1; DNA: TGTGCCAGCAGTTACTCGACTTTGGGCAATGAGCAGTTCTTC; CDR3: CASSYSTLGNEQFF
D: TRBD1; V: TRBV7-6; size: once; J: TRBJ1-3; DNA: TGTGCCAGCAGCGAAAGACAGGGGGACACCATATATTTT; CDR3: CASSERQGDTIYF
D: -; V: TRBV5-1; size: -; J: TRBJ1-1; DNA: TGTGCCAGCAGCATCGACAGCCCGGTGAACACTGAAGCTTTCTTT; CDR3: CASSIDSPVNTEAFF
D: TRBD1; V: TRBV5-4; size: -; J: TRBJ1-4; DNA: TGTGCCAGCAGCCTAGGACAGGGGAGGGATAATGAAAAACTGTTTTTT; CDR3: CASSLGQGRDNEKLFF
D: TRBD2; V: TRBV5-1; size: few; J: TRBJ2-3; DNA: TGTGCCAGCAGCTTGTTGATGGTTGGCGGGAGTGAGGCAGATACGCAGTATTTT; CDR3: CASSLLMVGGSEADTQYF
D: TRBD1; V: TRBV5-6; size: -; J: TRBJ1-4; DNA: TGTGCCAGCAGCTTGTGGGGGACAGGGAATGAAAAACTGTTTTTT; CDR3: CASSLWGTGNEKLFF
D: TRBD2; V: TRBV7-2; size: -; J: TRBJ2-7; DNA: TGTGCCAGCAGCCCTCTAGCGGGGGGGACCTACGAGCAGTACTTC; CDR3: CASSPLAGGTYEQYF
D: -; V: TRBV7-8; size: -; J: TRBJ2-7; DNA: TGTGCCAGCAGCGAACTGCGGGGGCACTACGAGCAGTACTTC; CDR3: CASSELRGHYEQYF
D: TRBD1; V: TRBV28; size: few; J: TRBJ1-1; DNA: TGTGCCAGCACCGGGACAGAGAACACTGAAGCTTTCTTT; CDR3: CASTGTENTEAFF
D: -; V: TRBV5-4; size: -; J: TRBJ2-2; DNA: TGTGCCAGCAGCAGCGCCCAGGGCGGGCTGTTTTTT; CDR3: CASSSAQGGLFF
D: -; V: TRBV11-2; size: -; J: TRBJ1-5; DNA: TGTGCCAGCAGCCCACGGGGCAGGGGCGATCAGCCCCAGCATTTT; CDR3: CASSPRGRGDQPQHF
D: -; V: TRBV11-3; size: -; J: TRBJ2-1; DNA: TGTGCCAGCAGCTTAGGGAGAATTAACCTCAACAATGAGCAGTTCTTC; CDR3: CASSLGRINLNNEQFF
D: -; V: TRBV12-5; size: -; J: TRBJ1-1; DNA: TGTGCTAGTGGCGAAACCGGGAACACTGAAGCTTTCTTT; CDR3: CASGETGNTEAFF
D: -; V: TRBV7-9; size: once; J: TRBJ1-3; DNA: TGTGCCAGCAGTCAGGGAAGGGGAAACACCATATATTTT; CDR3: CASSQGRGNTIYF
D: TRBD2; V: TRBV7-6; size: -; J: TRBJ2-1; DNA: TGTGCCAGCAGCATCACCAGCGGGGGGGCCAATGAGCAGTTCTTC; CDR3: CASSITSGGANEQFF
D: -; V: TRBV2; size: few; J: TRBJ1-1; DNA: TGTGCCAGCAGTTATGACGGCCGGGGCACTGAAGCTTTCTTT; CDR3: CASSYDGRGTEAFF
D: TRBD1; V: TRBV3-1/TRBV3-2; size: few; J: TRBJ1-1; DNA: TGTGCCAGCAGACCGGAAGAGGGGGCGGGCACTGAAGCTTTCTTT; CDR3: CASRPEEGAGTEAFF
D: TRBD2; V: TRBV11-3; size: -; J: TRBJ2-1; DNA: TGTGCCAGCAGCTTATCTAGCGGGAGCTTTAATGAGCAGTTCTTC; CDR3: CASSLSSGSFNEQFF
D: -; V: TRBV15; size: -; J: TRBJ2-2; DNA: TGTGCCACCAGCAGAGTGAGACTCCCTTTGGGCGGGGAGCTGTTTTTT; CDR3: CATSRVRLPLGGELFF
D: -; V: TRBV11-3; size: -; J: TRBJ2-1; DNA: TGTGCCAGCAGCTTAGTCCCAGGGTTGTGGCGGAGCTACAATGAGCAGTTCTTC; CDR3: CASSLVPGLWRSYNEQFF
D: -; V: TRBV24-1; size: once; J: TRBJ1-2; DNA: TGTGCCACCAGTGATCCCGGGACAAACTTATATGGCTACACCTTC; CDR3: CATSDPGTNLYGYTF
D: -; V: TRBV6-6; size: -; J: TRBJ1-2; DNA: TGTGCCAGCAGCCCACAGGGAAGGGACGGCTACACCTTC; CDR3: CASSPQGRDGYTF
D: -; V: TRBV29-1; size: -; J: TRBJ1-4; DNA: TGCAGCGTTGAGGCGGGAGCAACTAATGAAAAACTGTTTTTT; CDR3: CSVEAGATNEKLFF
D: TRBD1; V: TRBV10-1; size: -; J: TRBJ2-6; DNA: TGCGCCAGACTGGGACAGGGGGTCTCTGGGGCCAACGTCCTGACTTTC; CDR3: CARLGQGVSGANVLTF
D: -; V: TRBV10-3; size: -; J: TRBJ2-5; DNA: TGTGCCTCCGGCCCAGGCCGGGAGACCCAGTACTTC; CDR3: CASGPGRETQYF
D: -; V: TRBV5-1; size: -; J: TRBJ2-7; DNA: TGCGCCAGCAGCTTGGTAGACGAGCAGTACTTC; CDR3: CASSLVDEQYF
D: -; V: TRBV7-2; size: few; J: TRBJ1-2; DNA: TGTGCCAGCAGCACCTCCAGGGGAAATAACTATGGCTACACCTTC; CDR3: CASSTSRGNNYGYTF
D: -; V: TRBV12-3/TRBV12-4; size: -; J: TRBJ2-3; DNA: TGTGCCAGCAAAGAGTCCCACACAGATACGCAGTATTTT; CDR3: CASKESHTDTQYF